The 7 T cell receptor beta chains below all came from one sample that was sequenced in a study of immune heterogeneity within non-small cell lung tumors. TCR beta CDR3 amplification used multiplex PCR with 32 V and 13 J primers. TCRdb called the multiplex PCR reads again in MiXCR, with one record for every CDR3 protein. The repertoire holds 22,000 or so distinct CDR3 sequences, 25% to 35% seen once, with about 4% in the top ten. Template material comprised bulk tumor genomic DNA at roughly 650 ng per sample. Surgeons took several biopsies per primary tumor, spaced far apart, during surgery. The study enrolled patients with untreated, newly diagnosed non-small cell lung cancer who underwent curative surgery. The sample was lung tumor tissue. The receptor set was obtained from a man aged 35-49 years with non-small cell lung cancer.

This clonotype was observed a handful of times. CDR3 region: CASSRAGVTDTQYF. The CDR3 bases are TGTGCCAGCAGCCGAGCGGGAGTTACAGATACGCAGTATTTT. This chain uses TRBV7-9 with TRBJ2-3, with 8 positions matching TRBD2. CDR3 length equals 14 residues. The V gene's germline CDR1 is SEHNR and CDR2 FQNEAQ (reference sequence). V trimming: 5 bases; J trimming: 3 bases; junction bases outside the gene matches: 4. The full variable domain, its missing parts supplied by reference TRBV7-9 and TRBJ2-3, is DTGVSQNPRHKITKRGQNVTFRCDPISEHNRLYWYRQTLGQGPEFLTYFQNEAQLEKSRLLSDRFSAERPKGSFSTLEIQRTEQGDSAMYLCASSRAGVTDTQYFGPGTRLTVL.

By proportion, this clonotype is medium-sized. This chain connects TRBV30 to TRBJ1-5, with TRBD1 as a possible D gene (6 bases). With 2 bases removed from V and 2 bases from J, the gap between germline ends came to 16 bases. This CDR3 contains 16 residues. Germline CDR1 reads GTSNPN; CDR2 reads SVGIG (reference sequence). The CDR3 sequence is CAWSNIIQGGNQPQHF. The DNA for the CDR3 is TGTGCCTGGAGTAACATAATACAGGGAGGCAATCAGCCCCAGCATTTT.

As concerns this clonotype: A read error is possible here, since a much larger clone lies one base away. The CDR3 DNA reads as TGTGCCAGCAGCTCCATAAAGGAGGACAGATTTTATGGCTACACCTTC. It specifies CASSSIKEDRFYGYTF. V usage is TRBV7-9 and J usage is TRBJ1-2, with D perhaps matching TRBD1 (6 bases). Per the germline V gene, CDR1 is SEHNR and CDR2 is FQNEAQ (reference sequence). The V and J ends lost 4 bases and 5 bases respectively, with 20 bases between them. This CDR3 has 16 residues.

This clonotype was seen at least ten times. J is TRBJ1-1 and V is TRBV12-3 or TRBV12-4, with D possibly TRBD1 on 6 matching bases. This CDR3 is 14 amino acids long. V was cut by 5 bases and J by 3 bases, with 13 bases left in between. CDR3 region: CASSLTGHDTEAFF. As DNA, the CDR3 is TGTGCCAGCAGTCTCACAGGGCACGACACTGAAGCTTTCTTT.

The chain couples TRBV19 to TRBJ2-5; 10 nucleotides line up with TRBD1. The J segment lost 5 bases and the V segment lost 2 bases, leaving 2 bases of the junction unmatched. This CDR3 is 14 amino acids long. Germline CDR1 LNHDA, CDR2 SQIVND (reference sequence). The CDR3 reads CASSIRQGAETQYF. CDR3 DNA: TGTGCCAGTAGTATAAGACAGGGGGCCGAGACCCAGTACTTC.

This clonotype was seen a few times. V usage is TRBV5-1 and J usage is TRBJ2-3, with 15 bases matching TRBD2. This CDR3 comprises 18 residues. Germline V gene sequence: CDR1 SGHRS, CDR2 YFSETQ. Trimming removed 4 bases from V and 5 bases from J; junction bases left unmatched: 11. The CDR3 DNA is TGCGCCAGCAGCATCGGGACTAGCGGGAGGTTAAGGGGAGATACGCAGTATTTT. Protein: CASSIGTSGRLRGDTQYF. The entire variable domain, with the rest obtained from reference TRBV5-1 and TRBJ2-3, is as follows: KAGVTQTPRYLIKTRGQQVTLSCSPISGHRSVSWYQQTPGQGLQFLFEYFSETQRNKGNFPGRFSGRQFSNSRSEMNVSTLELGDSALYLCASSIGTSGRLRGDTQYFGPGTRLTVL.

Comment on this clonotype: One junction end disagrees with the germline gene, perhaps due to a read error. This chain uses TRBV19 with TRBJ2-2, with D tentatively TRBD1 (6 bases). CDR1 and CDR2 from the germline V gene are LNHDA and SQIVND (reference sequence). The CDR3 covers 15 residues. The chain's CDR3 is CASFSGQMNTGELLF. Written as DNA, the CDR3 is TGTGCCAGTTTTTCCGGACAGATGAACACCGGGGAGCTGCTTTTT.